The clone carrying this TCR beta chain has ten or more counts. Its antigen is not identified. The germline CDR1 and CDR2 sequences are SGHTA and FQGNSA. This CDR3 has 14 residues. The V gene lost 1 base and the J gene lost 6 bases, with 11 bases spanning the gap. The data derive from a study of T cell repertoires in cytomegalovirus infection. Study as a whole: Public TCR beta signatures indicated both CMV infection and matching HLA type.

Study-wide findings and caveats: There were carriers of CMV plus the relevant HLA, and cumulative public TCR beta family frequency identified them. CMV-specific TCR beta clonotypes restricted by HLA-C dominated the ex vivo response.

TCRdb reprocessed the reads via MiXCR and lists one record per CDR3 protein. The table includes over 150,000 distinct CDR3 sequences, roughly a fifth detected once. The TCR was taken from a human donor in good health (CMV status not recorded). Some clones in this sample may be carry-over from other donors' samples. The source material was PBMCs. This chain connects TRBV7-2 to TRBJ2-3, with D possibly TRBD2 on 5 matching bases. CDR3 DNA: TGTGCCAGCAGCTTAGAGGCGGGTTTCGATACGCAGTATTTT. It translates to CASSLEAGFDTQYF. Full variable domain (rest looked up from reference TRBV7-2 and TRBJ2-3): GAGVSQSPSNKVTEKGKDVELRCDPISGHTALYWYRQSLGQGLEFLIYFQGNSAPDKSGLPSDRFSAERTGGSVSTLTIQRTQQEDSAVYLCASSLEAGFDTQYFGPGTRLTVL.